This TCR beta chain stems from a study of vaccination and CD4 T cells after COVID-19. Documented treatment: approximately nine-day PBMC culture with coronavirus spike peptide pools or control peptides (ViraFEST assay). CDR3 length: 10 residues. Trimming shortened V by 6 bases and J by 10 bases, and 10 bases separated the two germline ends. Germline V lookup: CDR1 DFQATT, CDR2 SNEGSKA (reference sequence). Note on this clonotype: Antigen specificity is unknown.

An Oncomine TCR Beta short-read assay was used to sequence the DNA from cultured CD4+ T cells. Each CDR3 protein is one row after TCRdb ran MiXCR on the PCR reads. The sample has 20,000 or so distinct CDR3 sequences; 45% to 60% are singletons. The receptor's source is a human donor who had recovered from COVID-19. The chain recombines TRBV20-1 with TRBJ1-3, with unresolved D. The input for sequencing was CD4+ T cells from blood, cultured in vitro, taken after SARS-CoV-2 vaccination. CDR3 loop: CSAASSTIYF. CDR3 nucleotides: TGCAGTGCAGCTAGTAGTACCATATATTTT.